The 23 T cell receptor beta chains below were found in one sample sequenced in a study of long-term antiretroviral therapy in people with HIV. The run of the v3.0 immunoSEQ assay was at survey level. The protocol was immunoSEQ multiplex PCR, while the TCRdb copy is restricted to in-frame clones and leaves out a portion. The sample carries 27,000 or so clones, around four fifths recorded once. The sequencing here drew on unsorted PBMCs, taken 0.8 years before starting antiretroviral therapy. The origin of the receptors is a man younger than 35 with HIV.

The chain carries TRBV5-6 and TRBJ1-3; TRBD1 matches 7 bases. The V gene end was trimmed by 4 bases and the J gene end by 4 bases; junction bases not matched to a gene: 5. There are 14 residues in the CDR3. CDR1 is SGHDT and CDR2 is YYEEEE in the germline V gene. The CDR3 sequence is CASSGRGSGNTIYF. CDR3 in DNA: TGTGCCAGCAGCGGCAGGGGGTCGGGAAACACCATATATTTT.

The rearrangement uses TRBV6-6 and TRBJ2-3, with TRBD2 as a possible D gene (5 bases). CDR1 is MNHNY, CDR2 SVGAGI, per germline (reference sequence). The CDR3 sequence is 13 residues long. Trimming left V 7 bases short and J 5 bases short, with 13 bases between. CDR3 loop: CASTSSRGDTQYF. CDR3 nucleotide sequence: TGTGCCAGCACCTCTTCACGGGGAGATACGCAGTATTTT.

The chain employs TRBV28 and TRBJ1-2; D is ambiguous. From germline, CDR1 is MDHEN and CDR2 SYDVKM. Trimming pared 3 bases from V and 0 bases from J, leaving 20 bases between. The length of the CDR3 is 18 residues. CDR3 protein: CASSLNGGFSPTNYGYTF. The CDR3 nucleotides are TGTGCCAGCAGTTTGAACGGAGGATTTTCCCCAACTAACTATGGCTACACCTTC.

This chain connects TRBV4-3 to TRBJ2-7; 13 bases agree with TRBD2. Trimming removed 0 bases from V and 4 bases from J; junction bases left unmatched: 6. This CDR3 is 17 amino acids long. Germline assignment: CDR1 LGHNA and CDR2 YSLEER. CDR3 sequence (DNA): TGCGCCAGCAGCCAAGAAGGACTAGCGGGAGTAGTTTACGAGCAGTACTTC. It encodes CASSQEGLAGVVYEQYF.

This clone was found once. This sequence joins TRBV4-1 and TRBJ2-3; weak D call: TRBD2 (6 bases). The length of the CDR3 is 14 residues. The germline V and J ends were trimmed by 8 bases and 1 base, with 13 bases remaining between them. The germline CDR1 and CDR2 sequences are MGHRA and YSYEKL. CDR3 amino acids: CASGREYGTDTQYF. The CDR3 DNA sequence: TGCGCCAGCGGCCGGGAGTACGGCACAGATACGCAGTATTTT.

V and J are TRBV9 and TRBJ2-3; D gene ambiguous. V lost 3 bases and J 4 bases, leaving 9 bases between the germline ends. This CDR3 region has 13 residues. Germline values: CDR1 SGDLS, CDR2 YYNGEE. In DNA form, the CDR3 reads TGTGCCAGCAGCGGCGACATCTCAGATACGCAGTATTTT. Protein: CASSGDISDTQYF.

This chain joins TRBV5-1 and TRBJ1-2, with TRBD1 matching over 8 bases. The CDR3 is 13 residues long. Germline V CDR1 and CDR2: SGHRS, YFSETQ. V lost 3 bases and J lost 7; bases outside the gene matches: 5. As DNA, the CDR3 is TGCGCCAGCAGCTCGGGACAGGACCGTGGCTACACCTTC. Translating gives CASSSGQDRGYTF.

This clone was found once. The rearrangement uses TRBV15 and TRBJ2-1; weak D call: TRBD2 (6 bases). The V end was cut by 4 bases, the J end by 5 bases, with 12 bases between. Germline V lookup: CDR1 LNHNV, CDR2 YYDKDF (reference sequence). CDR3 length equals 14 residues. The CDR3 coding sequence is TGTGCCACCAGCAACGGGGGACTCCACAATGAGCAGTTCTTC. This codes for CATSNGGLHNEQFF. The full variable domain, its missing parts supplied by reference TRBV15 and TRBJ2-1, is DAMVIQNPRYQVTQFGKPVTLSCSQTLNHNVMYWYQQKSSQAPKLLFHYYDKDFNNEADTPDNFQSRRPNTSFCFLDIRSPGLGDTAMYLCATSNGGLHNEQFFGPGTRLTVL.

The genes are TRBV6-5 and TRBJ1-1; 9 bases align to TRBD1. CDR3 length equals 13 residues. V lost 6 bases to trimming and J lost 2 bases; unmatched junction nucleotides: 1. CDR1 and CDR2 (germline): MNHEY, SVGAGI. CDR3 nucleotides: TGTGCCAGCAGGACAGGGGGTAACACTGAAGCTTTCTTT. It codes for CASRTGGNTEAFF.

This chain joins TRBV28 and TRBJ1-1; D is unresolved. The CDR3 sequence is 14 residues long. Germline lookup yields CDR1 MDHEN and CDR2 SYDVKM. Trimming removed 5 bases from V and 1 base from J, with 11 bases in between. CDR3 coding DNA: TGTGCCAGCAGTGGTCCCTCCAAGAACACTGAAGCTTTCTTT. Its translation: CASSGPSKNTEAFF.

In this sample, this clone turned up a few times. One end of the junction does not line up with germline, which may come from a read error. V gene TRBV7-7 combines with J gene TRBJ2-7; 8 bases fit TRBD1. CDR1 and CDR2 from the germline V gene are SSHAT and FNYEAQ (reference sequence). The CDR3 is 14 residues long. CDR3 sequence (DNA): TGTGCTAGCAGCCCAGGACAGGGCGGTCTCGAGCAGTACTTC. The encoded protein is CASSPGQGGLEQYF.

This clone was counted between two and nine times. This chain joins TRBV2 and TRBJ1-2; D not resolved. The germline V gene has CDR1 SNHLY and CDR2 FYNNEI. V dropped 8 bases and J dropped 4 bases, with 14 bases sitting between them. This CDR3 comprises 13 residues. The CDR3 DNA follows: TGTGCCAGCGGTACCGGGGAGCGCTATGGCTACACCTTC. Translated: CASGTGERYGYTF.

The V call is TRBV19, the J call TRBJ1-4; TRBD1 agrees at 8 bases. Trimming cost V 4 bases and J 6 bases; bases outside gene matches: 10. The germline gives CDR1 LNHDA, CDR2 SQIVND (reference sequence). There are 16 residues in the CDR3. The DNA of the CDR3 is TGTGCCAGTAGTAACGTATGGACAGGGTCTGATGAAAAACTGTTTTTT. Protein product: CASSNVWTGSDEKLFF.

The chain recombines TRBV13 with TRBJ2-1, with unresolved D. V was trimmed by 5 bases and J by 8 bases, leaving 10 bases between them. The germline V gene encodes CDR1 PRHDT and CDR2 FYEKMQ (reference sequence). The CDR3 length is 12 residues. The CDR3 loop reads CASSPRRDEQFF. For the CDR3, the DNA is TGTGCCAGCAGCCCTAGGCGTGATGAGCAGTTCTTC.

This chain uses TRBV7-9 with TRBJ2-3; D might be TRBD1 (6 bases). Per germline, CDR1 SEHNR and CDR2 FQNEAQ (reference sequence). With 4 bases removed from V and 4 bases from J, the gap between germline ends came to 15 bases. The CDR3 runs 15 residues. In nucleotides, the CDR3 is TGTGCCAGCAGCTCCTACAGGGTTTTGGCAGATACGCAGTATTTT. This sequence encodes CASSSYRVLADTQYF.

The chain combines TRBV7-2 with TRBJ2-7; 7 bases are a match to TRBD1. J gave up 0 bases and V 5 bases, and 7 bases lay outside the gene matches. CDR1 SGHTA and CDR2 FQGNSA come from the germline V gene. This CDR3 region has 15 residues. CDR3 nucleotide sequence: TGTGCCAGCAGCCCATCGACAGGGAGCTCCTACGAGCAGTACTTC. The encoded protein is CASSPSTGSSYEQYF. Filled out from reference TRBV7-2 and TRBJ2-7, the complete variable domain reads GAGVSQSPSNKVTEKGKDVELRCDPISGHTALYWYRQSLGQGLEFLIYFQGNSAPDKSGLPSDRFSAERTGGSVSTLTIQRTQQEDSAVYLCASSPSTGSSYEQYFGPGTRLTVT.

This sequence joins TRBV7-2 and TRBJ2-7; D could derive from TRBD1 or TRBD2 (5 bases each). This CDR3 is built from 16 residues. The germline gives CDR1 SGHTA, CDR2 FQGNSA. V was trimmed by 3 bases and J by 2 bases, leaving 17 bases between them. CDR3 in DNA: TGTGCCAGCAGCTTGCAGTTGGCAGGGAGTACCTACGAGCAGTACTTC. Its protein is CASSLQLAGSTYEQYF.

This chain connects TRBV4-3 to TRBJ1-4; tentatively, D is TRBD1 (5 bases). Germline V gives CDR1 LGHNA, CDR2 YSLEER. This CDR3 region has 17 residues. Trimming removed 0 bases at V and 7 bases at J, with 18 bases between. CDR3 nucleotides: TGCGCCAGCAGCCAAGATAGGGTGGGACCCTTGGGTGAAAAACTGTTTTTT. Amino acid sequence: CASSQDRVGPLGEKLFF.

The V gene is TRBV30, the J gene TRBJ2-3; 8 bases agree with TRBD2. After removal of 2 bases from V and 7 bases from J, the junction contained 5 bases not matched to a gene. CDR1 GTSNPN and CDR2 SVGIG come from the germline V gene (reference sequence). The CDR3 extends over 13 amino acids. CDR3 protein: CAWSSGSTNTQYF. The CDR3 nucleotides are TGTGCCTGGAGTAGCGGGAGCACCAATACGCAGTATTTT.

The gene calls are TRBV10-3 and TRBJ2-1; the D is unclear. From germline, CDR1 is ENHRY and CDR2 SYGVKD. This CDR3 spans 15 amino acids. V was shortened by 2 bases and J by 9 bases, with 17 bases between the two germline ends. This chain's CDR3 is CAISENPGRRIEQFF. The CDR3 DNA reads TGTGCCATCAGTGAGAACCCAGGACGTCGAATTGAGCAGTTCTTC.

The V gene is TRBV29-1, the J gene TRBJ2-2, with D perhaps TRBD2 (5 bases). Between the trimmed V and J ends, which lost 7 bases and 5 bases, there was a span of 11 bases. CDR1 SQVTM and CDR2 ANQGSEA come from the germline V gene. This CDR3 is built from 12 residues. The CDR3 nucleotides are TGCAGCGCCGGTCGGGGTACCGGGGAGCTGTTTTTT. The encoded protein is CSAGRGTGELFF.

This chain joins TRBV7-9 and TRBJ2-7, with TRBD2 as a possible D gene (5 bases). This CDR3 has 17 amino acids. From germline, CDR1 is SEHNR and CDR2 FQNEAQ (reference sequence). V was pared by 4 bases and J by 4 bases, with 23 bases between. The CDR3 protein is CASSSTASTSGSYEQYF. CDR3 nucleotide sequence: TGTGCCAGCAGCTCGACTGCTAGCACGAGCGGATCTTACGAGCAGTACTTC.

The chain employs TRBV29-1 and TRBJ2-1; 7 nucleotides line up with TRBD2. V trimming: 7 bases; J trimming: 4 bases; junction bases outside the gene matches: 16. This CDR3 comprises 16 residues. Germline V lookup: CDR1 SQVTM, CDR2 ANQGSEA. The CDR3 here is CSAPEGEGGMYNEQFF. The DNA for the CDR3 is TGCAGCGCCCCCGAGGGTGAGGGAGGGATGTACAATGAGCAGTTCTTC.